This T cell receptor (beta chain) was captured in a study of blood T cell repertoires in COVID-19. Study-level background: Italy, Spain and the United States were the sources of the convalescent and acute COVID-19 samples. Sample material is recorded as cDNA or gDNA derived from T cells, B-cell-depleted T cells, or PBMCs.

In germline, CDR1 is SGHVS, CDR2 FQNEAQ. Deletions cut 1 base from V and 4 bases from J, with 7 bases between. This CDR3 has 14 amino acids. Methods used by the authors: Amplification from reference gene primers served as the basis for estimated nucleated cell counts. The assay was immunoSEQ multiplex PCR, and TCRdb's table has in-frame clones only and misses some. Clonal size and the V and J genes are those of that table, whereas D and trimming came from the DNA. The sample shows tens of thousands of clones, about 90% of them seen only once. The sequence came from a human donor in a cohort sampled during active COVID-19. The rearrangement links TRBV7-8 to TRBJ2-2, with D tentatively TRBD2 (6 bases). The sequencing sample was made of peripheral blood. CDR3 amino acids: CASSLVGSTGELFF. The CDR3 coding sequence is TGTGCCAGCAGCTTAGTCGGGAGCACCGGGGAGCTGTTTTTT.